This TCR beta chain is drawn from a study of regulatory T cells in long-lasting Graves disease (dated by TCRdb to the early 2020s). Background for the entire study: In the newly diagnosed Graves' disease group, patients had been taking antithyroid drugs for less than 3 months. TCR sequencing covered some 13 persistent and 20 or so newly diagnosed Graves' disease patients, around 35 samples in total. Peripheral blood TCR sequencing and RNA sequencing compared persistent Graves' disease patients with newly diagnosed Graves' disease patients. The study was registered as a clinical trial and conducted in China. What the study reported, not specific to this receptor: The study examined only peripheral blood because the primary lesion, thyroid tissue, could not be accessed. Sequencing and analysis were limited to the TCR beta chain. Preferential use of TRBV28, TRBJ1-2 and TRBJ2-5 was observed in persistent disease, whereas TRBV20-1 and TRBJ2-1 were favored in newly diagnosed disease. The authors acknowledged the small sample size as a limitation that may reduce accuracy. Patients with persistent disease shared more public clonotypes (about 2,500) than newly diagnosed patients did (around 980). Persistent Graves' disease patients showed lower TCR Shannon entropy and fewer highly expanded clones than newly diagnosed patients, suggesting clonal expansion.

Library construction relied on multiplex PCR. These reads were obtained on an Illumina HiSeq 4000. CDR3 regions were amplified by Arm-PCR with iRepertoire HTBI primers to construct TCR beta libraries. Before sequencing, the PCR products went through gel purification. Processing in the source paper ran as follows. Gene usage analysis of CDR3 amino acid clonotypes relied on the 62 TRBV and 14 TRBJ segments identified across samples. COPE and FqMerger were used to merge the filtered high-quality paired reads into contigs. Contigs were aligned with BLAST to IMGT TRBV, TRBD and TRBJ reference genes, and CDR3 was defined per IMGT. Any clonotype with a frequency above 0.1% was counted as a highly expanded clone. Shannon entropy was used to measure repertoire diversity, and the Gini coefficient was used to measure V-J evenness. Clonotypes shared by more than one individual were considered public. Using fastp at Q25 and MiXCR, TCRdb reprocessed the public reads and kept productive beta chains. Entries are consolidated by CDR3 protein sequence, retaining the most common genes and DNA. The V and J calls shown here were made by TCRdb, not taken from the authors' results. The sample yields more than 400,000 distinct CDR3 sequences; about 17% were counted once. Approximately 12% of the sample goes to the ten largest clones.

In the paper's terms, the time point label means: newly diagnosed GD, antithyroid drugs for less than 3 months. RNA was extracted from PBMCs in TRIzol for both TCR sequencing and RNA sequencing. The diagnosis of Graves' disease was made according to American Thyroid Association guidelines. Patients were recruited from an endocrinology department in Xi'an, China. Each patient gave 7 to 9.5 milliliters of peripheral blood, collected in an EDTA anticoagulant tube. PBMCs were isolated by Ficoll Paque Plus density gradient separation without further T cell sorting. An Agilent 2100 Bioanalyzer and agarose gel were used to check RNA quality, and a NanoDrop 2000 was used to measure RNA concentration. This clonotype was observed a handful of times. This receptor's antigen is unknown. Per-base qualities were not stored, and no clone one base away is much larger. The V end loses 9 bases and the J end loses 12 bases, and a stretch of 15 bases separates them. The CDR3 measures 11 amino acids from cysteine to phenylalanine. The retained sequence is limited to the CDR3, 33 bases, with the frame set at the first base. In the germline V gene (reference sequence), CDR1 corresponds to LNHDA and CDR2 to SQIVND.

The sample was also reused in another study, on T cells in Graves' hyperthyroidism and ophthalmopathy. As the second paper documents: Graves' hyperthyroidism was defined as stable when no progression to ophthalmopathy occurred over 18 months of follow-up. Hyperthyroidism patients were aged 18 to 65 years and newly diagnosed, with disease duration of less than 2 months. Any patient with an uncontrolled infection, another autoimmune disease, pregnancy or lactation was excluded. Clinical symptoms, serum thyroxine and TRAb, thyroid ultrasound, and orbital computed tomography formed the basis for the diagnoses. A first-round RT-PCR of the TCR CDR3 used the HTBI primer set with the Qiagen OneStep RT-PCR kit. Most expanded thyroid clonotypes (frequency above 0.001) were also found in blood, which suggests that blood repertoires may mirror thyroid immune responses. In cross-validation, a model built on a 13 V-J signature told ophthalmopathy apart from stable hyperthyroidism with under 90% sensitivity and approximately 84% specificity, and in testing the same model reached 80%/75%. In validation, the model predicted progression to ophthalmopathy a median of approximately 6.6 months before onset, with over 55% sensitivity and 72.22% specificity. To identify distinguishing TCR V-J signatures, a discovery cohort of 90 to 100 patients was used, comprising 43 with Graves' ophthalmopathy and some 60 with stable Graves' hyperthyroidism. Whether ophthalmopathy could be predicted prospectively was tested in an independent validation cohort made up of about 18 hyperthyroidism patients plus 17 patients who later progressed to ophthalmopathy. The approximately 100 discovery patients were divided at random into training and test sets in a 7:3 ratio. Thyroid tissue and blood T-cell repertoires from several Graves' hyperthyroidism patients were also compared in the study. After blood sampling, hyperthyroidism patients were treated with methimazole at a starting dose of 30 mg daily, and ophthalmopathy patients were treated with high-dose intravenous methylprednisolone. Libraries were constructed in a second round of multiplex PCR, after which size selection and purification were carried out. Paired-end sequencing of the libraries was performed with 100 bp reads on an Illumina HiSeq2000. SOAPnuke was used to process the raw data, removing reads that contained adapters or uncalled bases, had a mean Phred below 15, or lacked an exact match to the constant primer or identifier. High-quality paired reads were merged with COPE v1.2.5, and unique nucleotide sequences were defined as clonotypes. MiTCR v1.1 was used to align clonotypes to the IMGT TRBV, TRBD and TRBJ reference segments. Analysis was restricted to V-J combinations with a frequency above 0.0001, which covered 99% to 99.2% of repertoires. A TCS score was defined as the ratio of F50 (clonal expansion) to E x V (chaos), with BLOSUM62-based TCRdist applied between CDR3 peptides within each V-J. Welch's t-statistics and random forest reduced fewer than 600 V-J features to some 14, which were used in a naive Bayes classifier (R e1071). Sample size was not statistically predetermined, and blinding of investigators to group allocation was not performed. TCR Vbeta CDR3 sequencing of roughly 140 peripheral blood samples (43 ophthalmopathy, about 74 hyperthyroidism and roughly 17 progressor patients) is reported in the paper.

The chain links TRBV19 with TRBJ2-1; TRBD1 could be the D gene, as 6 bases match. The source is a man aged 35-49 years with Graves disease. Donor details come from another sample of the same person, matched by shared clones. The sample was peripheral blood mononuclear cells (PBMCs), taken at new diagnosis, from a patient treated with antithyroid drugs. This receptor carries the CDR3 CASGQIVGQFF. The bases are TGTGCCAGCGGACAGATTGTGGGGCAGTTCTTC.